The 31 T cell receptor beta chains presented below share a single source sample, sequenced in a study of human T cells and chemical hapten exposure (dated by TCRdb to the early 2020s). The time point label here, explained by the study, means: pre-sensitization, week 0. Per the publication, the treatment or condition label means: therapeutic diphenylcyclopropenone sensitization with weekly scalp DPC. Total RNA was isolated from unfractionated whole blood collected in Tempus Blood RNA tubes. The library was generated by RACE. Sequenced on a NextSeq 500. TCRdb ran its own pipeline on the public reads, namely fastp trimming at Q25 and MiXCR clone calling, and kept in-frame beta chains. For every CDR3 protein sequence, its rows merge into one entry that carries the most common genes and DNA. In all, the sample holds roughly 34,000 distinct CDR3 sequences, and about 9.4% of those were seen once. Roughly a quarter of the sample belongs to the ten largest clones.

Specimen: whole blood, collected in connection with sensitization to the hapten diphenylcyclopropenone (DPC). Source of these receptors: a middle-aged man with alopecia areata. Some clones in this sample may be carry-over from other donors' samples.

Ten or more counts support this clonotype. This sequence joins TRBV4-1 and TRBJ2-7; TRBD1 aligns across 10 bases. The CDR3 consists of 16 residues. Per the germline V gene, CDR1 is MGHRA and CDR2 is YSYEKL. The V segment lost 0 bases and the J segment 5 bases; nucleotides outside the gene matches: 7. CDR3 residues: CASSQDRTGGIHEQYF. CDR3 bases: TGCGCCAGCAGCCAAGATCGGACAGGGGGTATCCACGAGCAGTACTTC.

This clonotype was observed at least ten times. The chain joins TRBV6-5 to TRBJ2-6; D might be TRBD1 (5 bases). V lost 2 bases and J 0 bases, leaving 8 bases between the germline ends. The V gene's germline CDR1 is MNHEY and CDR2 SVGAGI. The CDR3 is made up of 16 amino acids. Here the CDR3 reads CASSYDSRSGANVLTF. DNA for the CDR3: TGTGCCAGCAGTTACGACAGCCGCTCTGGGGCCAACGTCCTGACTTTC.

There are many counts of this clonotype. V usage is TRBV6-5 and J usage is TRBJ1-2, with 9 positions matching TRBD1. The CDR3 loop spans 14 amino acids. Germline values: CDR1 MNHEY, CDR2 SVGAGI. Trimming took 5 bases from V and 7 from J; bases not matched to a gene: 8. CDR3 in amino acids: CASSPTRTGVGYTF. CDR3 nucleotide sequence: TGTGCCAGCAGTCCTACGCGGACAGGGGTTGGCTACACCTTC.

This clonotype has a count of ten or more. V usage is TRBV6-6 and J usage is TRBJ2-1, with D perhaps TRBD1 or TRBD2 (5 bases each). Germline V lookup: CDR1 MNHNY, CDR2 SVGAGI (reference sequence). Trimming stripped 6 bases from V and 10 bases from J, with 10 bases between. The CDR3 runs 11 residues. The CDR3 spells CASRRRGEQFF. In nucleotides, the CDR3 is TGTGCCAGCAGGAGACGGGGCGAGCAGTTCTTC.

This clonotype was found many times. The chain is built from TRBV9 and TRBJ2-5; 7 nucleotides align to TRBD2. Germline CDR1 is SGDLS and CDR2 is YYNGEE. After removal of 2 bases from V and 5 bases from J, the junction contained 9 bases not matched to a gene. The CDR3 loop spans 15 amino acids. The CDR3, as DNA: TGTGCCAGCAGCGTGGGCGGGAGCGTGGCCGAGACCCAGTACTTC. Protein: CASSVGGSVAETQYF.

The chain uses TRBV28 and TRBJ2-7; tentative D call: TRBD2 (6 bases). CDR1 is MDHEN and CDR2 is SYDVKM in the germline V gene. This CDR3 region has 15 residues. V was pared by 8 bases and J by 3 bases, with 20 bases between. In nucleotides, the CDR3 is TGTGCCAGCGCCCTTTTCGGTAGCGGCAACTACGAGCAGTACTTC. Translated: CASALFGSGNYEQYF.

The chain employs TRBV10-3 and TRBJ2-1; tentative D call: TRBD1 (6 bases). Germline V gene lookup returns CDR1 ENHRY and CDR2 SYGVKD. The CDR3 covers 13 residues. With 0 bases removed from V and 9 bases from J, the gap between germline ends came to 9 bases. DNA of the CDR3: TGTGCCATCAGTGAGTCGATCAGGGGTGAGCAGTTCTTC. This encodes CAISESIRGEQFF.

The chain recombines TRBV29-1 with TRBJ2-1, with 12 nucleotides matching TRBD2. J was trimmed by 8 bases and V by 7 bases; bases with no gene match: 12. In germline, CDR1 is SQVTM, CDR2 ANQGSEA. This CDR3 has 15 residues. The CDR3, as DNA: TGCAGCGCAAGCGGGACTAGCGGGCCTACCGATGAGCAGTTCTTC. Translation gives CSASGTSGPTDEQFF.

This clonotype was counted only a few times. The chain couples TRBV6-2 or TRBV6-3 to TRBJ2-7, with a weak D call TRBD2 (5 bases). The CDR3 loop spans 13 amino acids. Looked up from germline, CDR1 is MNHEY and CDR2 is SVGEGT. V lost 7 bases and J 7 bases, leaving 17 bases between the germline ends. This CDR3 reads CASNLEEYAEQYF. Written as DNA, the CDR3 is TGTGCCAGCAACTTGGAGGAATACGCGGAGCAGTACTTC.

Turning to this clonotype: At one end the junction does not follow the germline gene, possibly because of a read error. The J gene is TRBJ1-5, the V gene TRBV7-8; D may be TRBD1 (5 bases). This CDR3 contains 14 residues. Germline assignment: CDR1 SGHVS and CDR2 FQNEAQ. CDR3 DNA sequence: TGTGCCAGCAGGTTAGGGGCCGCCAATCAGCCCCAGCATTTT. Its protein is CASRLGAANQPQHF.

This clonotype was recorded at least ten times. This chain joins TRBV5-6 and TRBJ1-1; D uncertain. This CDR3 contains 13 residues. CDR1 is SGHDT and CDR2 is YYEEEE in the germline V gene. V was cut by 4 bases and J by 4 bases, with 11 bases left in between. In nucleotides, the CDR3 is TGTGCCAGCAGCCCCCGGAGGGCCACTGAAGCTTTCTTT. Translation: CASSPRRATEAFF.

The genes are TRBV7-2 and TRBJ1-1; D is undetermined. Per the germline V gene, CDR1 is SGHTA and CDR2 is FQGNSA. This CDR3 has 15 residues. V lost 0 bases and J 0 bases, leaving 8 bases between the germline ends. The CDR3 bases are TGTGCCAGCAGCTTAGCCAGCCGGTTGAACACTGAAGCTTTCTTT. Translated: CASSLASRLNTEAFF.

This clonotype occurred a few times. J is TRBJ2-7 and V is TRBV19, with TRBD2 identical over 9 bases. The CDR3 has 15 amino acids. From germline, CDR1 is LNHDA and CDR2 SQIVND (reference sequence). Unmatched junction bases numbered 12, after V lost 6 bases and J lost 6 bases. The CDR3 sequence: CASRSRSSGIREQYF. DNA for the CDR3: TGTGCCAGTAGAAGTCGATCTAGCGGGATTCGCGAGCAGTACTTC.

This clonotype came up a few times. This chain joins TRBV5-6 and TRBJ2-2; 7 nucleotides align to TRBD2. V was pared by 1 base and J by 4 bases, with 13 bases of the junction left unmatched. The CDR3 is 18 amino acids. The germline CDR1 and CDR2 sequences are SGHDT and YYEEEE. The CDR3 nucleotides are TGTGCCAGCAGCTTGATGGGTCTAGCGGCCTTACGCACCGGGGAGCTGTTTTTT. Its protein is CASSLMGLAALRTGELFF.

Ten or more counts support this clonotype. The chain couples TRBV28 to TRBJ1-2, with D possibly being TRBD1 (5 bases). Deletions cut 2 bases from V and 4 bases from J, with 5 bases between. The V gene's germline CDR1 is MDHEN and CDR2 SYDVKM. This CDR3 spans 12 amino acids. The CDR3 sequence is CASSLDSYGYTF. CDR3 sequence (DNA): TGTGCCAGCAGTTTAGACAGCTATGGCTACACCTTC.

This clonotype was seen at least ten times. The chain joins TRBV13 to TRBJ2-5; D is possibly TRBD1 (5 bases). Germline V CDR1 and CDR2: PRHDT, FYEKMQ (reference sequence). Trimming shortened V by 8 bases and J by 4 bases, and 17 bases separated the two germline ends. This CDR3 comprises 14 residues. CDR3 sequence (DNA): TGTGCCAGCGCGAGCAGGGATCTAGGAGAGACCCAGTACTTC. Encoded protein: CASASRDLGETQYF.

This clonotype came up once. This rearrangement joins TRBV11-2 to TRBJ2-7; D is undetermined. Germline V lookup: CDR1 SGHAT, CDR2 FQNNGV. The V gene lost 4 bases and the J gene lost 5 bases, with 15 bases spanning the gap. This CDR3 has 14 residues. CDR3 DNA: TGTGCCAGCAGCTCCCTTCGCGTTCGGCACGAGCAGTACTTC. Translating it yields CASSSLRVRHEQYF.

At least ten counts were recorded for this clonotype. The DNA for the CDR3 is TGCGCCAGCAGCCAGTCGACACCCTCCCCTAAGACCTACGAGCAGTACTTC. Its translation is CASSQSTPSPKTYEQYF. This chain joins TRBV4-1 and TRBJ2-7; no firm D call. The CDR3 spans 17 residues. Trimming removed 3 bases at V and 2 bases at J, with 20 bases between. The V gene's germline CDR1 is MGHRA and CDR2 YSYEKL.

This clonotype was seen ten or more times. This sequence joins TRBV27 and TRBJ2-2; 7 bases fit TRBD2. From germline, CDR1 is MNHEY and CDR2 SMNVEV (reference sequence). CDR3 length: 12 amino acids. With V trimmed by 6 bases and J by 6 bases, 1 base remained unmatched. The chain's CDR3 is CASSLAAGELFF. CDR3 DNA: TGTGCCAGCAGCCTAGCGGCCGGGGAGCTGTTTTTT.

The chain links TRBV4-1 to TRBJ1-2; TRBD1 is a possible D gene (5 bases). Germline V CDR1 and CDR2: MGHRA, YSYEKL. This CDR3 region has 12 residues. V lost 1 base to trimming and J lost 8 bases, with 8 bases between them. The CDR3 region has the DNA TGCGCCAGCAGCCAAGCAGGGTACGGCTACACCTTC. This sequence encodes CASSQAGYGYTF.

This clonotype has a count of ten or more. This chain uses TRBV4-2 with TRBJ2-3, with D uncertain. Trimming stripped 4 bases from V and 2 bases from J, with 13 bases between. This CDR3 region has 15 residues. CDR1 is LGHNA and CDR2 is YNFKEQ in the germline V gene. The CDR3 bases are TGTGCCAGCAGCCTCCAGGTGAAGCTCACAGATACGCAGTATTTT. Translating gives CASSLQVKLTDTQYF.

This clonotype was seen only a few times. The rearrangement uses TRBV11-2 and TRBJ2-7, with D unresolved. The CDR3 is 23 amino acids. CDR1 is SGHAT and CDR2 is FQNNGV in the germline V gene. Trimming took off 1 base at V and 3 bases at J, with 37 bases between the two ends. The CDR3: CASSLVHPPLGSPRYLTGYEQYF. The CDR3 DNA reads TGTGCCAGCAGCTTAGTGCACCCCCCCCTGGGCTCTCCGCGGTACTTGACCGGCTACGAGCAGTACTTC.

The table lists this clonotype with many counts. The chain is built from TRBV13 and TRBJ2-3; no reliable D call. CDR1 PRHDT and CDR2 FYEKMQ come from the germline V gene (reference sequence). V was cut by 0 bases and J by 4 bases, with 14 bases left in between. The CDR3 consists of 16 residues. In nucleotides, the CDR3 is TGTGCCAGCAGCTTAGGAGTCACACGGATTCCAGATACGCAGTATTTT. Amino acid sequence: CASSLGVTRIPDTQYF.

This clonotype was counted at least ten times. This chain joins TRBV20-1 and TRBJ2-1, with D perhaps given as TRBD1 or TRBD2 (5 bases each). The CDR3 runs to 18 residues. The V end lost 1 base, the J end lost 0 bases, and 19 bases lay between the germline ends. In germline, CDR1 is DFQATT, CDR2 SNEGSKA (reference sequence). CDR3 sequence reads: CSARADYTGGGSYNEQFF. The CDR3 nucleotides are TGCAGTGCTAGAGCCGACTATACAGGTGGCGGCTCCTACAATGAGCAGTTCTTC.

The rearrangement uses TRBV18 and TRBJ2-1; 7 bases are shared with TRBD1. The germline V gene has CDR1 KGHSH and CDR2 LQKENI. The CDR3 consists of 14 residues. Trimming cost V 4 bases and J 5 bases; bases outside gene matches: 5. The CDR3 coding sequence is TGTGCCAGCTCACAAGACAGGGACCACAATGAGCAGTTCTTC. Translated, it gives CASSQDRDHNEQFF.

J is TRBJ2-4 and V is TRBV10-3; TRBD1 matches at 9 bases. Unmatched junction bases numbered 3, after V lost 9 bases and J lost 6 bases. Germline CDR1 ENHRY, CDR2 SYGVKD. This CDR3 region has 12 residues. The CDR3 sequence is CAMGQGGNIQYF. CDR3 bases: TGTGCCATGGGACAGGGCGGAAACATTCAGTACTTC.

This clonotype was recorded many times. The rearrangement uses TRBV6-6 and TRBJ1-1; D is possibly TRBD1 (5 bases). The germline V gene has CDR1 MNHNY and CDR2 SVGAGI (reference sequence). The V and J ends lost 2 bases and 0 bases respectively, with 10 bases between them. There are 15 residues in the CDR3. This CDR3 reads CASSYTGRMNTEAFF. CDR3 DNA: TGTGCCAGCAGTTACACAGGACGGATGAACACTGAAGCTTTCTTT.

There are many counts of this clonotype. The rearrangement uses TRBV6-2 or TRBV6-3 and TRBJ2-2; the match to TRBD2 covers 10 bases. Losses at the gene ends were 11 bases for V and 0 bases for J; bases not matched to a gene: 6. Germline CDR1 MNHEY, CDR2 SVGEGT. The CDR3 length is 15 residues. The DNA for the CDR3 is TGTGCCGGTAGGACTAGCGGTACGAACACCGGGGAGCTGTTTTTT. As protein: CAGRTSGTNTGELFF.

This clonotype was picked up many times. The chain links TRBV12-3 or TRBV12-4 to TRBJ2-1; 13 bases align to TRBD2. The V segment lost 2 bases and the J segment 0 bases; nucleotides outside the gene matches: 10. The CDR3 is 20 residues long. The CDR3 loop reads CASSLRGLAGFLSSYNEQFF. The CDR3 DNA reads TGTGCCAGCAGTTTAAGGGGACTAGCGGGGTTCCTGAGCTCCTACAATGAGCAGTTCTTC.

This clonotype showed up many times. The chain carries TRBV7-2 and TRBJ1-2, with a possible D match to TRBD1 (5 bases). Germline CDR1 reads SGHTA; CDR2 reads FQGNSA. The germline V and J ends were trimmed by 5 bases and 1 base, with 14 bases remaining between them. The CDR3 covers 15 residues. CDR3 residues: CASSQTLTVNYGYTF. The CDR3, as DNA: TGTGCCAGCAGCCAAACCCTGACAGTTAACTATGGCTACACCTTC.

The sample holds many counts of this clonotype. The chain has TRBV7-9 and TRBJ2-5; no clear D. The CDR3 consists of 11 residues. Between the trimmed V and J ends, which lost 5 bases and 3 bases, there was a span of 4 bases. Germline CDR1 reads SEHNR; CDR2 reads FQNEAQ (reference sequence). The CDR3 loop is CASSPKETQYF. CDR3 in DNA: TGTGCCAGCAGCCCCAAAGAGACCCAGTACTTC. The complete variable domain, with remaining parts taken from reference TRBV7-9 and TRBJ2-5, reads DTGVSQNPRHKITKRGQNVTFRCDPISEHNRLYWYRQTLGQGPEFLTYFQNEAQLEKSRLLSDRFSAERPKGSFSTLEIQRTEQGDSAMYLCASSPKETQYFGPGTRLLVL.